Listed below are T cell receptor beta chains from one sample, sequenced in a study of identical twins. MiXCR, run by TCRdb on the 5' RACE reads, gives a single entry per CDR3 protein. The table lists under 300,000 distinct CDR3 sequences, about 14% of them singletons. The sample comprised memory (CD45RO+) T cells sorted from blood. Source of these receptors: a woman under 30 in good health. Both conserved end residues are part of each CDR3. D genes are given only for firm matches. A row's size may be missing; if present it is once, few, many or a size class.

cdr3_length d_call clone_size j_call v_call cdr3_aa cdr3_nt
15 TRBD2 NA TRBJ2-1 TRBV7-9 CASSLISGIVNEQFF TGTGCCAGCAGCTTAATTAGCGGGATAGTCAATGAGCAGTTCTTC
15 NA NA TRBJ2-3 TRBV5-1 CASSLATLSTDTQYF TGCGCCAGCAGCTTGGCGACCCTCAGCACAGATACGCAGTATTTT
16 TRBD1 NA TRBJ1-1 TRBV5-1 CASSLWTGPLNTEAFF TGCGCCAGCAGCCTCTGGACAGGGCCCCTGAACACTGAAGCTTTCTTT
14 NA NA TRBJ2-5 TRBV5-1 CASTGGSGKETQYF TGCGCCAGCACCGGAGGTAGCGGAAAAGAGACCCAGTACTTC
16 NA few TRBJ2-5 TRBV5-4 CASSPTGKGLQETQYF TGTGCCAGCAGCCCAACCGGCAAGGGGCTCCAAGAGACCCAGTACTTC
17 TRBD1 few TRBJ1-6 TRBV4-3 CASSQVRPGQYNSPLHF TGCGCCAGCAGCCAAGTGCGACCGGGACAGTATAATTCACCCCTCCACTTT
13 TRBD2 NA TRBJ2-1 TRBV7-3 CATSSGLGNEQFF TGTGCCACTTCTAGCGGGTTAGGGAATGAGCAGTTCTTC
13 TRBD1 many TRBJ1-2 TRBV5-1 CASSLGQNYGYTF TGTGCCAGCAGTTTGGGACAGAACTATGGCTACACCTTC
12 TRBD1 many TRBJ1-2 TRBV20-1 CSAGQGRYGYTF TGCAGTGCTGGACAGGGCCGCTATGGCTACACCTTC
13 NA NA TRBJ2-4 TRBV29-1 CSVSPLAKNIQYF TGCAGCGTTTCCCCCCTAGCCAAAAACATTCAGTACTTC
13 NA few TRBJ1-6 TRBV3-1 CASSQDLRSPLHF TGTGCCAGCAGCCAAGATCTTCGGTCACCCCTCCACTTT
14 NA NA TRBJ1-1 TRBV7-6 CASSSSPTNTEAFF TGTGCCAGCAGCTCCTCCCCCACGAACACTGAAGCTTTCTTT
12 NA many TRBJ1-1 TRBV2 CASSEQNTEAFF TGTGCCAGCAGTGAACAGAACACTGAAGCTTTCTTT
12 TRBD2 many TRBJ2-1 TRBV20-1 CSAKGGLENRLF TGCAGTGCCAAGGGGGGACTAGAAAATAGGCTCTTC
14 NA once TRBJ1-4 TRBV12-2 CASRGTGVKEKLFF TGTGCAAGTCGCGGCACAGGGGTTAAGGAAAAACTGTTTTTT
12 NA NA TRBJ1-2 TRBV20-1 CSARRGGYGYTF TGCAGTGCTAGAAGAGGGGGCTATGGCTACACCTTC
15 TRBD2 few TRBJ2-2 TRBV4-2 CASSQLAGGPGELFF TGTGCCAGCAGCCAACTAGCGGGGGGGCCCGGGGAGCTGTTTTTT
11 NA few TRBJ2-4 TRBV2 CASKGEGDQYF TGTGCCAGCAAGGGGGAGGGAGACCAGTACTTC
13 NA few TRBJ2-1 TRBV7-2 CASTTGAYNEQFF TGTGCCAGCACCACCGGAGCCTACAATGAGCAGTTCTTC
17 TRBD2 NA TRBJ2-1 TRBV6-1 CASSEEAASGGAGEQFF TGTGCCAGCAGTGAAGAGGCCGCTAGCGGGGGGGCCGGGGAGCAGTTCTTC
13 NA NA TRBJ1-1 TRBV5-6 CASRNDRNTEAFF TGTGCCAGCAGGAACGACAGGAACACTGAAGCTTTCTTT
13 NA few TRBJ1-1 TRBV2 CASRAGENTEAFF TGTGCCAGCAGGGCGGGAGAGAACACTGAAGCTTTCTTT
15 TRBD1 NA TRBJ1-6 TRBV3-1 CASKESGQVNSPLHF TGTGCCAGCAAGGAATCCGGACAGGTTAATTCACCCCTCCACTTT
14 TRBD2 NA TRBJ2-7 TRBV20-1 CSAGTSGPRYEQYF TGCAGTGCGGGGACTAGCGGACCCAGGTACGAGCAGTACTTC